This T cell receptor beta chain emerged from a study of vaccination effects on CD4 cells after COVID-19. Overall study context: Each person got two doses of an mRNA SARS-CoV-2 vaccine, BNT162b2 or mRNA-1273.

Antigen-specific CD4+ T cells were expanded with viral peptide pools in the ViraFEST assay before sequencing. Researchers isolated CD4+ T cells once ten to eleven days of culture had elapsed. The infection with SARS-CoV-2 (confirmed by PCR) occurred in this person between March and December 2020. Profiled with immunoSEQ multiplex PCR; TCRdb holds only in-frame clones, not every one. The table lists about 22,000 clones, around 75% of them singletons. This CDR3 has 12 residues. The germline CDR1 and CDR2 sequences are ENHRY and SYGVKD. The V gene lost 3 bases and the J gene lost 5 bases, with 7 bases spanning the gap. A remark on this clone: What it recognizes is unknown.

Specimen: CD4+ T cells from PBMCs cultured with a peptide pool, collected before COVID-19 vaccination. The chain recombines TRBV10-3 with TRBJ2-5, with D perhaps matching TRBD1 (6 bases). The receptor was isolated from a human donor who had a prior SARS-CoV-2 infection. CDR3 DNA: TGTGCCATCAGTGACCAGGGGGAGACCCAGTACTTC. It codes for CAISDQGETQYF.